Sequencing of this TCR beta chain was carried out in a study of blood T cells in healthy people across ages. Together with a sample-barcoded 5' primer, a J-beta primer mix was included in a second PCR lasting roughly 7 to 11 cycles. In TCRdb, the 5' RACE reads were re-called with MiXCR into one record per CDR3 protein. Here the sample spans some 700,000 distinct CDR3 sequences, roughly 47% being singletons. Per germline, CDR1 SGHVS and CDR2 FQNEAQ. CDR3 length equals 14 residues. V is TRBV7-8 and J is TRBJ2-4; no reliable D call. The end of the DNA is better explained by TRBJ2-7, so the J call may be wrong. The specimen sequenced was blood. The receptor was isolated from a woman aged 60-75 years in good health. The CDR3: CASSLEVVPYEQYF. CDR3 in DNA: TGTGCCAGCAGCTTAGAGGTGGTCCCCTACGAGCAGTACTTC.